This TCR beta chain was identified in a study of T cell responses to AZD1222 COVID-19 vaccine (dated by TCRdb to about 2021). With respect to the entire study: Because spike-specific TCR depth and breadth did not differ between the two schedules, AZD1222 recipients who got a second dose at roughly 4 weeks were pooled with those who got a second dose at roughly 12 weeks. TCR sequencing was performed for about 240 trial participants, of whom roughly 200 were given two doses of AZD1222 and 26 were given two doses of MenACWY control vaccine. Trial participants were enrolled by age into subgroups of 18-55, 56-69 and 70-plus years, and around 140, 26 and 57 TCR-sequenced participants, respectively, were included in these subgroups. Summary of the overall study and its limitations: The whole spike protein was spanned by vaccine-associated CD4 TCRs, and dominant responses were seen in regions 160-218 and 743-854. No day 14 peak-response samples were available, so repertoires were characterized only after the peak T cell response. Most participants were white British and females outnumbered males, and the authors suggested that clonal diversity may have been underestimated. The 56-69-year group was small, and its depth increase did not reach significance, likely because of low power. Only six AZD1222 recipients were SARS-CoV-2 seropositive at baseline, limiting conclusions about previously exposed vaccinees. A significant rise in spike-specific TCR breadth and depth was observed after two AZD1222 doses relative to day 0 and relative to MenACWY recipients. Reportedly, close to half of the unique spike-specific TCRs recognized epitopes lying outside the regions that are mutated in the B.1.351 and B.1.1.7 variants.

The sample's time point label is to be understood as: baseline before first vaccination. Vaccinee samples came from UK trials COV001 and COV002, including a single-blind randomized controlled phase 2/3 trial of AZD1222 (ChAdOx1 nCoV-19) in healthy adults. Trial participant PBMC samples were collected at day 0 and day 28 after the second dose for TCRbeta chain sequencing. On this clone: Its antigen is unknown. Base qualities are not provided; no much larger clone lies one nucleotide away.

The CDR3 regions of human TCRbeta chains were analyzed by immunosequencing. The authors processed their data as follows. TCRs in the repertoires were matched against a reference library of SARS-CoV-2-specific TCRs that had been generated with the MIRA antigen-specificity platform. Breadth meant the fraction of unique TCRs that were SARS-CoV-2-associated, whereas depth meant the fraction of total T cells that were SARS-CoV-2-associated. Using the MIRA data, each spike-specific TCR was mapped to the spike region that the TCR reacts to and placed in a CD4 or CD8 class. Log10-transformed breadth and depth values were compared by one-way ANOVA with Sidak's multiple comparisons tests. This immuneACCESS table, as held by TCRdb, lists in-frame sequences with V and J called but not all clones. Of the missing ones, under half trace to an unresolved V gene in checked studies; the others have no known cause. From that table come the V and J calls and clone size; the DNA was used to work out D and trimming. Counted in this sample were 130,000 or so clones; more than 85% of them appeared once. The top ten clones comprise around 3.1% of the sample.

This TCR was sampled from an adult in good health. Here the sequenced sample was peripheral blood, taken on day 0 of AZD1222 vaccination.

CDR3 loop: CASSWDRDDTGELFF. The nucleotide sequence is TGTGCCAGCAGCTGGGACAGGGATGACACCGGGGAGCTGTTTTTT. The sequence links TRBV5-6 to TRBJ2-2, with 9 middle bases fitting TRBD1. For this chain, trimming is 3 bases at the V end and 3 bases at the J end, and the number of junction bases without a gene match is 3. Based on the germline V gene, the CDR1 and CDR2 sequences are SGHDT and YYEEEE. The CDR3 sequence holds 15 residues, the cysteine and phenylalanine included. The retained sequence is limited to the CDR3, 45 bases, with the frame set at the first base.